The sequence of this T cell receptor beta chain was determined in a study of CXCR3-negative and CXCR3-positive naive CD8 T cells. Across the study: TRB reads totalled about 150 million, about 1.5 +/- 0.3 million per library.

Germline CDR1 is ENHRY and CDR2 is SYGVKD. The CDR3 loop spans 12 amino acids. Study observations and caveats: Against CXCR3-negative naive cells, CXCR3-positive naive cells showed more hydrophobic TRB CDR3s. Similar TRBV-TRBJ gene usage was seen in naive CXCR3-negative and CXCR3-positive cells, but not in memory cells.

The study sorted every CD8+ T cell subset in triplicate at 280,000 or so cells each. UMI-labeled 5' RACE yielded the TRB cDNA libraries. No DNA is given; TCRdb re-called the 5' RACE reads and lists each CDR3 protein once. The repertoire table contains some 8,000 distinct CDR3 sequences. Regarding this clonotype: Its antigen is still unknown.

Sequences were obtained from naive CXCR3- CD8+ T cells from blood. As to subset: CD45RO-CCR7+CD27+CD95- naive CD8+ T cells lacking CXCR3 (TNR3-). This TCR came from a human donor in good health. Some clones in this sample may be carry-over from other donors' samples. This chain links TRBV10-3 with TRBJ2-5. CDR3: CAINFGGETQYF.